Shown below are 7 T cell receptor beta chains from a single sample sequenced in a study of T cells in Graves' hyperthyroidism and ophthalmopathy. RNA transcripts were the template for amplifying TCR beta CDR3 regions. HTBI primers were used for first-round RT-PCR of the TCR CDR3. MiXCR, run by TCRdb on the multiplex PCR reads, gives a single entry per CDR3 protein. The sample includes 550,000 to 800,000 distinct CDR3 sequences, 16% of them seen just once. The sample consisted of blood. All receptors come from a man aged 18 to 29 with Graves' hyperthyroidism.

This clonotype has only a few counts. The chain links TRBV28 to TRBJ2-2; D is ambiguous. V lost 7 bases and J 7 bases, leaving 7 bases between the germline ends. Germline loops: CDR1 MDHEN, CDR2 SYDVKM. CDR3 length: 11 amino acids. CDR3 in amino acids: CASTAGGELFF. For the CDR3, the DNA is TGTGCCAGCACCGCCGGCGGGGAGCTGTTTTTT. The whole variable domain, filled in from reference TRBV28 and TRBJ2-2, reads DVKVTQSSRYLVKRTGEKVFLECVQDMDHENMFWYRQDPGLGLRLIYFSYDVKMKEKGDIPEGYSVSREKKERFSLILESASTNQTSMYLCASTAGGELFFGEGSRLTVL.

This clonotype came up many times. CDR3 bases: TGCAGTGCTAGAGATCACAGGGGGCCCTACAATGAGCAGTTCTTC. As protein: CSARDHRGPYNEQFF. The V and J genes are TRBV20-1 and TRBJ2-1; TRBD1 matches 9 bases. Unmatched junction bases numbered 2, after V lost 0 bases and J lost 2 bases. Germline V lookup: CDR1 DFQATT, CDR2 SNEGSKA (reference sequence). CDR3 length: 15 amino acids.

This clonotype was counted many times. V usage is TRBV12-3 or TRBV12-4 and J usage is TRBJ1-2; 9 nucleotides align to TRBD1. The CDR3 has 14 residues. The trim removed 6 bases at V and 2 bases at J, leaving 4 bases unmatched. The CDR3 nucleotides read TGTGCCAGCAGACCCGGACAGGGGAACTATGGCTACACCTTC. Translation: CASRPGQGNYGYTF.

The chain links TRBV29-1 to TRBJ2-1; 7 positions agree with TRBD2. V was clipped by 6 bases and J by 2 bases; unmatched bases: 7. Per the germline V gene, CDR1 is SQVTM and CDR2 is ANQGSEA. The length of the CDR3 is 14 residues. CDR3 sequence (DNA): TGCAGCGTGGGGGGGACCATGACCTACAATGAGCAGTTCTTC. Amino acids: CSVGGTMTYNEQFF.

The V and J genes are TRBV14 and TRBJ2-7; TRBD1 might be the D (6 bases). The V end lost 3 bases, the J end lost 0 bases, and 18 bases lay between the germline ends. The CDR3 sequence is 17 residues long. Germline V gives CDR1 SGHDN, CDR2 FVKESK. For the CDR3, the DNA is TGTGCCAGCAGCCAGATCCACGGACAGACTTACTCCTACGAGCAGTACTTC. As protein: CASSQIHGQTYSYEQYF.

The chain combines TRBV7-8 with TRBJ2-1; 7 nucleotides line up with TRBD2. CDR3 length: 17 amino acids. After removal of 5 bases from V and 1 base from J, the junction contained 11 bases not matched to a gene. Germline V CDR1 and CDR2: SGHVS, FQNEAQ. CDR3: CASSLLGSGGSYNEQFF. The CDR3 DNA sequence: TGTGCCAGCAGCCTACTGGGGTCGGGGGGATCCTACAATGAGCAGTTCTTC. Using reference TRBV7-8 and TRBJ2-1 for the parts outside the CDR3, the full variable domain is GAGVSQSPRYKVAKRGQDVALRCDPISGHVSLFWYQQALGQGPEFLTYFQNEAQLDKSGLPSDRFFAERPEGSVSTLKIQRTQQEDSAVYLCASSLLGSGGSYNEQFFGPGTRLTVL.

In this sample, this clonotype turned up a few times. The genes are TRBV3-1 and TRBJ2-7, with 11 nucleotides matching TRBD2. Germline loops: CDR1 LGHDT, CDR2 YNNKEL (reference sequence). V lost 3 bases to trimming and J lost 4 bases; unmatched junction nucleotides: 5. The CDR3 extends over 15 amino acids. DNA of the CDR3: TGTGCCAGCAGCCACCGGACTAGCGGGTTATACGAGCAGTACTTC. Protein sequence: CASSHRTSGLYEQYF.